This T cell receptor (beta chain) derives from a study of cytomegalovirus exposure and HLA in healthy donors. 60 Vbeta and 13 Jbeta primers were used in PCR. TCRdb's copy holds only in-frame clones and misses some; the assay was immunoSEQ multiplex PCR. The profile covers 150,000 to 200,000 clones, with 81% appearing a single time and more than 3% taken by the ten largest. Per the germline V gene, CDR1 is LNHDA and CDR2 is SQIVND (reference sequence). The V segment lost 5 bases and the J segment 0 bases; nucleotides outside the gene matches: 6. The CDR3 is 16 residues long. The rearrangement uses TRBV19 and TRBJ2-4, with 8 bases lining up with TRBD2. Sequenced material: PBMCs. This receptor was identified in a middle-aged man in good health and CMV-seropositive. The DNA of the CDR3 is TGTGCCAGTAGTCATAGCGGGGTACTAGCCAAAAACATTCAGTACTTC. It codes for CASSHSGVLAKNIQYF.